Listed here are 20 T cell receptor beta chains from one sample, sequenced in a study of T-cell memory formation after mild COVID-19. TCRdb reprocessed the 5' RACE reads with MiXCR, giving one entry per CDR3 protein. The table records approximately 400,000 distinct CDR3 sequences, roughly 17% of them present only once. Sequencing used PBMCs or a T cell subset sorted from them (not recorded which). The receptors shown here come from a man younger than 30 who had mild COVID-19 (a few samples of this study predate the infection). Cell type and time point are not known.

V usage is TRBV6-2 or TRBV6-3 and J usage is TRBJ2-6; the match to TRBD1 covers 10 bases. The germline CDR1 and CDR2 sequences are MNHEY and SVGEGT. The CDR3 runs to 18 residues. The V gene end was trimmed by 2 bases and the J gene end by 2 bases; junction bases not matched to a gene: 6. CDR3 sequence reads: CASSYGDRGTPGANVLTF. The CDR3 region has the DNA TGTGCCAGCAGTTACGGGGACAGGGGAACACCTGGGGCCAACGTCCTGACTTTC.

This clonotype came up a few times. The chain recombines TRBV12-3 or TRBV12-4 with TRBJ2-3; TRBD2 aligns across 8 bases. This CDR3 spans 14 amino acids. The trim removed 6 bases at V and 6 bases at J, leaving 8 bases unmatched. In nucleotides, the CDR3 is TGTGCCAGCAGGCGACTAGCGAGGGCGGATACGCAGTATTTT. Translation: CASRRLARADTQYF.

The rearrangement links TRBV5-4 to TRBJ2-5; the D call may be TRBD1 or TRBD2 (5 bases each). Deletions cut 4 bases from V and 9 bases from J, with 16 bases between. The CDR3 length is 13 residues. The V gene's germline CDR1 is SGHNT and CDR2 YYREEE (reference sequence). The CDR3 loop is CASSPWDLEAQYF. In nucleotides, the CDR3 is TGTGCCAGCAGCCCCTGGGACCTGGAGGCCCAGTACTTC.

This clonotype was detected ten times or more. CDR3 sequence: CASRWDSGGQETQYF. The CDR3 DNA reads as TGTGCCAGCAGATGGGATTCGGGGGGGCAAGAGACCCAGTACTTC. V and J are TRBV7-6 and TRBJ2-5, with 8 bases that match TRBD2. The CDR3 length is 15 residues. V gave up 6 bases and J gave up 2 bases; unmatched junction bases: 8. CDR1 is SGHVS and CDR2 is FNYEAQ in the germline V gene.

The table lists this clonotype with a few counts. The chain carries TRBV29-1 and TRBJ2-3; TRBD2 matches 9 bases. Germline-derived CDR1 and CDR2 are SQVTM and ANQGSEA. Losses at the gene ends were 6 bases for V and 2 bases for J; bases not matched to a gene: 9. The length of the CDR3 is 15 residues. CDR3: CSVLPAGGATDTQYF. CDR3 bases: TGCAGCGTCCTTCCAGCGGGGGGCGCCACAGATACGCAGTATTTT.

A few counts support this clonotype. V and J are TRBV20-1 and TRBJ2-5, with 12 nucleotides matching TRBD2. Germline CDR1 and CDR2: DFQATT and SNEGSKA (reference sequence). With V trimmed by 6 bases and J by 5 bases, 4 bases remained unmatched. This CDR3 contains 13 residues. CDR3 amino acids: CSATGTSGETQYF. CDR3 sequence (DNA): TGCAGTGCCACAGGGACTAGCGGGGAGACCCAGTACTTC.

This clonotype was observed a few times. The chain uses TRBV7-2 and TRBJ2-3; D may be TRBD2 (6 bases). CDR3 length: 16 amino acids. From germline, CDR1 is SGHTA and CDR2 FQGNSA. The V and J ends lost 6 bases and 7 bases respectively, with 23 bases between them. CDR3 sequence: CASRYGTASARNTQYF. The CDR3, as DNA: TGTGCCAGCAGGTACGGGACTGCATCCGCACGAAATACGCAGTATTTT.

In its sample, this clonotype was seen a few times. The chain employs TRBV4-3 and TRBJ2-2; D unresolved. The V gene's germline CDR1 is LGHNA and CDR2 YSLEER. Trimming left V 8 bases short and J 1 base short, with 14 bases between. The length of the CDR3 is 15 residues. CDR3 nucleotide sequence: TGCGCCAGCCGACCCACGGTTCTGAACACCGGGGAGCTGTTTTTT. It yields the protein CASRPTVLNTGELFF.

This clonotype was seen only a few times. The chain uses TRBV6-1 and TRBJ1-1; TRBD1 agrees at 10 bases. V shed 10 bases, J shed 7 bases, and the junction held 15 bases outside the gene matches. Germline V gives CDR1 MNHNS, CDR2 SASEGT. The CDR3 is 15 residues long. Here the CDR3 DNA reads TGTGCCACCAGGGAACCGGGACAGGGGAGACTTGAAGCTTTCTTT. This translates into CATREPGQGRLEAFF.

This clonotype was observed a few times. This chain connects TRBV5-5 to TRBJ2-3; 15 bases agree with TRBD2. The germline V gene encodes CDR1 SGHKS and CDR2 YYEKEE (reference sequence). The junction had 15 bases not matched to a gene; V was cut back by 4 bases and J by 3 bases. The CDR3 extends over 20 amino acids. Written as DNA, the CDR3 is TGTGCCAGCAGCCGTCGAATAGGGACTAGCGGGGGGAGTGAAACAGATACGCAGTATTTT. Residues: CASSRRIGTSGGSETDTQYF.

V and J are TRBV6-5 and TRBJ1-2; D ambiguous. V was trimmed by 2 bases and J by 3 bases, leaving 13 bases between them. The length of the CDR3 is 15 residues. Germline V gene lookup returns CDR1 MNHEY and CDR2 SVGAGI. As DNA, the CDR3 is TGTGCCAGCAGTTACCTAGGGAATGGGGACTATGGCTACACCTTC. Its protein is CASSYLGNGDYGYTF.

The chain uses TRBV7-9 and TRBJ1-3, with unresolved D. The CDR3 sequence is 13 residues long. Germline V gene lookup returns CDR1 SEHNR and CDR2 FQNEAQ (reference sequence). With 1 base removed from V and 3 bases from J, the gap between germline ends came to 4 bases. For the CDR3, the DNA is TGTGCCAGCAGCTTAGAAGGTGGAAACACCATATATTTT. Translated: CASSLEGGNTIYF.

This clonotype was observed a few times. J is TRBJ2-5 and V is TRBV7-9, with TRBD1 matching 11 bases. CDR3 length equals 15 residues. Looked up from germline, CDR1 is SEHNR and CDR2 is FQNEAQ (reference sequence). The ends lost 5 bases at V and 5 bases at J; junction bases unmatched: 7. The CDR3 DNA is TGTGCCAGCAGCCGGCCGGGACAGGGGGGGGAGACCCAGTACTTC. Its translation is CASSRPGQGGETQYF.

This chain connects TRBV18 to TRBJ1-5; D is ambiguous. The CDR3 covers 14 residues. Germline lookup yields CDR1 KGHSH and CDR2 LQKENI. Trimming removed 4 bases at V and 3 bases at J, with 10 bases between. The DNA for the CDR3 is TGTGCCAGCTCACTCGGCGCAAACAATCAGCCCCAGCATTTT. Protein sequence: CASSLGANNQPQHF.

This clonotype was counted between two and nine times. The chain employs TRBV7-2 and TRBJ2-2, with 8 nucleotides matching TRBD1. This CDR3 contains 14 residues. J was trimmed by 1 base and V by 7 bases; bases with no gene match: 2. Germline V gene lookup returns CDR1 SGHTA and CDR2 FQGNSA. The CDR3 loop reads CASIGTGNTGELFF. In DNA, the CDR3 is TGTGCCAGCATCGGGACAGGGAACACCGGGGAGCTGTTTTTT. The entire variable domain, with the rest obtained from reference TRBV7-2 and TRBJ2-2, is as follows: GAGVSQSPSNKVTEKGKDVELRCDPISGHTALYWYRQSLGQGLEFLIYFQGNSAPDKSGLPSDRFSAERTGGSVSTLTIQRTQQEDSAVYLCASIGTGNTGELFFGEGSRLTVL.

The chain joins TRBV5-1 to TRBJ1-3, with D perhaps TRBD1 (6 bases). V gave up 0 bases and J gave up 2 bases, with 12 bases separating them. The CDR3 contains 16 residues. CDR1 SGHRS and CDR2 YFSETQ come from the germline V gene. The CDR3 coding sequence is TGCGCCAGCAGCTTGGTTGGGGGCTGGACTGGAAACACCATATATTTT. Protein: CASSLVGGWTGNTIYF.

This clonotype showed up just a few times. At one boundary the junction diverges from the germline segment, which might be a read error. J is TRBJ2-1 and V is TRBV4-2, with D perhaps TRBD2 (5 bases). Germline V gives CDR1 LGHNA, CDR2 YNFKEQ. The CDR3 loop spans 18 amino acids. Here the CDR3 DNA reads TGTGCCAGCAGCCAAGAAAAGAGGCTTGGTGGACTCGGCAATGAGCAGATCTTC. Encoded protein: CASSQEKRLGGLGNEQIF.

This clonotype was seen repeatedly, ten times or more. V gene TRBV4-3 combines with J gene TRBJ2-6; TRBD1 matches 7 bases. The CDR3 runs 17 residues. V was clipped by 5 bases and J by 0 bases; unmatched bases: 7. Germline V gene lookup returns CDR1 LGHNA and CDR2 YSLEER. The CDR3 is CASSSRQGGSGANVLTF. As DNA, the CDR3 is TGCGCCAGCAGCAGCCGACAGGGCGGCTCTGGGGCCAACGTCCTGACTTTC.

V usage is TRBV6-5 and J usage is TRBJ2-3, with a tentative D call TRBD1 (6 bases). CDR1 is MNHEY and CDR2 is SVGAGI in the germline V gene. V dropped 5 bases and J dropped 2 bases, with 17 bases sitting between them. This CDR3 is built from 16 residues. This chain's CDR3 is CASSQKGTPNTDTQYF. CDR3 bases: TGTGCCAGCAGTCAGAAGGGGACACCAAACACAGATACGCAGTATTTT.

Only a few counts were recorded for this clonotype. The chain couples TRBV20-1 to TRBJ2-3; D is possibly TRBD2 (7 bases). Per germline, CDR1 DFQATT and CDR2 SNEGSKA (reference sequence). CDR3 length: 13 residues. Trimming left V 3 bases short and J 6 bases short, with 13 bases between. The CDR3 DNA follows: TGCAGTGCTAGGGGGGGGCTAGGGGATACGCAGTATTTT. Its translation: CSARGGLGDTQYF.